The entry below gives a single T cell receptor beta chain sequence along with its context. Its antigen target is currently unknown. Qualities for individual bases were not recorded, and no much larger clone is one base off. To sequence the TCRbeta CDR3 region, genomic DNA was isolated from the sorted cells. The immunoSEQ Assay was used for sequencing of TCRbeta CDR3 regions. In its TCRdb copy, this immuneACCESS table keeps in-frame sequences only and misses some clones. Where compared with another copy, unresolved V genes explain less than half of these, and the others have no known cause. Within this sample are 30,000 or so clones, with 86% of them counted one time only. Of the sample, 25% to 40% falls within the top ten clones. The data belong to a study of OX40 agonist ivuxolimab in advanced cancers. Concerning the study at large: Ivuxolimab was an agonistic, fully human IgG2 monoclonal antibody directed against OX40 (CD134), a costimulatory receptor. Three dose-escalation patients achieved partial responses, one with hepatocellular carcinoma and two with cutaneous melanoma. Prior anti-PD-1, anti-PD-L1 or anti-CTLA-4 therapy was permitted, and checkpoint inhibitors had been received by under 50% of dose-escalation patients. Peripheral TCRbeta sequencing aimed to test whether ivuxolimab altered TCR sequence diversity and caused clonal T-cell expansion. Intravenous ivuxolimab was administered to patients every 2 weeks at six dose levels: 0.01, 0.1, 0.3, 1.5, 3 and 10 mg/kg. Of the 52 patients in dose escalation, 19 had hepatocellular carcinoma, roughly 15 had melanoma, 9 had renal cell carcinoma and 9 had head and neck cancer. The dose-escalation cohort was about 86% male with a mean age of about 60 years, ranging from 23 to 79. The monotherapy dose-escalation portion (N of about 50 patients) of the phase I ivuxolimab trial is reported in the paper. Study-wide conclusions, independent of this receptor: Low levels of normalized T-cell clonal expansion were also seen in some patients who did not respond. At doses of 0.1 to 3.0 mg/kg, clonal expansion of both CD4+ and CD8+ blood T cells was observed from baseline to week 6. Antigen specificity was not determined for the clonally expanded peripheral T cells. In partial responders in the 0.1-3.0 mg/kg groups, normalized peripheral clonal expansion was found to be among the lowest, especially among CD8+ T cells. After ivuxolimab, more expanded clones were found on average in CD8+ T cells than in CD4+ T cells.

Cut back by 5 bases and 7 bases, the V and J ends lie 15 bases apart. Based on the germline V gene, the CDR1 and CDR2 sequences are MGHRA and YSYEKL. The CDR3 sequence holds 13 residues, the cysteine and phenylalanine included. The only DNA kept is the CDR3, 39 bases in frame from the first base. The trial excluded patients who had a history of autoimmune disease or were on systemic immunosuppression. In every dose cohort, peripheral blood was drawn for TCR sequencing at baseline, cycle 4 day 1, and cycle 7 day 1. The samples were taken from a phase I, first-in-human, multicenter, open-label dose-escalation trial of ivuxolimab. Adults with locally advanced or metastatic head and neck squamous cell, hepatocellular, melanoma or renal cell carcinoma were enrolled in the trial. Before TCR sequencing, CD4+ and CD8+ T cells were separately sorted from peripheral blood.

Here the sequenced sample was CD4+ or CD8+ T cells sorted from blood, taken in a trial of the OX40 agonist ivuxolimab. The chain joins TRBV4-1 to TRBJ2-7; the D assignment is uncertain and may be TRBD1 or TRBD2, with 5 bases supporting each. The receptor's source is an adult with an advanced solid tumor such as melanoma, head and neck, liver or kidney cancer. The CDR3 protein sequence reads: CASSSGQWGEQYF. Here is the DNA: TGCGCCAGCAGCTCGGGTCAATGGGGGGAGCAGTACTTC.